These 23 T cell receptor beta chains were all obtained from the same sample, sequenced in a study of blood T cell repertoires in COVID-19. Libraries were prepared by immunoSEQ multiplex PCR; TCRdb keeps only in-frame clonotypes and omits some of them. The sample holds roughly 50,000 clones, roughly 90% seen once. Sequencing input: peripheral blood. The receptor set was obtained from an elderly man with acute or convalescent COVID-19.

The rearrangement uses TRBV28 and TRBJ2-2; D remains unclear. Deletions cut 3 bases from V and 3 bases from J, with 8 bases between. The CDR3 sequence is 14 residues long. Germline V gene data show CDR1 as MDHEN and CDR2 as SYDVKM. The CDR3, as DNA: TGTGCCAGCAGTTTGTATGGCTACACCGGGGAGCTGTTTTTT. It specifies CASSLYGYTGELFF.

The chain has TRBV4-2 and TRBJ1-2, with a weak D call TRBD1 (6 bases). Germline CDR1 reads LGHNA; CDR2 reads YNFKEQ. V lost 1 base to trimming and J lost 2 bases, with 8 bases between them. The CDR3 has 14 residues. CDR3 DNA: TGTGCCAGCAGCCAAGGACAGGCCAACTATGGCTACACCTTC. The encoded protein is CASSQGQANYGYTF.

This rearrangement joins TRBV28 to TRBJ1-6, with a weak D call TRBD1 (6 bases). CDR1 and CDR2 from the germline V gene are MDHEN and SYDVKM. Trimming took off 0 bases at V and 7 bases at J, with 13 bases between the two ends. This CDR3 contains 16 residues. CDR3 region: CASSLWRGQGNSPLHF. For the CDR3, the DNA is TGTGCCAGCAGTTTATGGAGAGGCCAGGGGAATTCACCCCTCCACTTT.

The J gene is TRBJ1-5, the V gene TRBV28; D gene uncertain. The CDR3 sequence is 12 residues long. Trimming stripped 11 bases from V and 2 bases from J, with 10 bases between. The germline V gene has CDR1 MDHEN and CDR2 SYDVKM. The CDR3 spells CAAHQGNQPQHF. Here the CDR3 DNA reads TGTGCCGCCCACCAGGGCAATCAGCCCCAGCATTTT.

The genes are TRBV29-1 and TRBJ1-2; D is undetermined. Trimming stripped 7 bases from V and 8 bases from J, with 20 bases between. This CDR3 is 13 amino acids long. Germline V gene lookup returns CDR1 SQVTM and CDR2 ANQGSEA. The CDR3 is CSARGPGGNGYTF. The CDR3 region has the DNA TGCAGCGCCCGGGGTCCGGGTGGGAACGGCTACACCTTC.

Written as DNA, the CDR3 is TGTGCCAGCAGCGGGACCACGAACGCGGGGGGCTACACCTTC. It yields the protein CASSGTTNAGGYTF. The rearrangement joins TRBV2 to TRBJ1-2, with D perhaps TRBD1 (5 bases). Trimming removed 6 bases at V and 8 bases at J, with 19 bases between. Germline CDR1 reads SNHLY; CDR2 reads FYNNEI. This CDR3 is built from 14 residues. The full variable domain, in which reference TRBV2 and TRBJ1-2 provide the parts outside the CDR3, is EPEVTQTPSHQVTQMGQEVILRCVPISNHLYFYWYRQILGQKVEFLVSFYNNEISEKSEIFDDQFSVERPDGSNFTLKIRSTKLEDSAMYFCASSGTTNAGGYTFGSGTRLTVV.

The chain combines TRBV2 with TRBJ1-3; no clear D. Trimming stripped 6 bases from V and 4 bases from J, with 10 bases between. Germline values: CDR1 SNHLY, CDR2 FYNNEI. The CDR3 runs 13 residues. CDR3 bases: TGTGCCAGCAGCGAGAGGGAGGGAAACACCATATATTTT. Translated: CASSEREGNTIYF.

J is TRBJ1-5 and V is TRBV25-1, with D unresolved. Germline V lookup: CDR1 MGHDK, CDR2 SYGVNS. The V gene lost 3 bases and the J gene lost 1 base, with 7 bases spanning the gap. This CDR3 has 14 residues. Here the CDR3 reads CASSEAKSNQPQHF. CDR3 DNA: TGTGCCAGCAGTGAGGCAAAAAGCAATCAGCCCCAGCATTTT.

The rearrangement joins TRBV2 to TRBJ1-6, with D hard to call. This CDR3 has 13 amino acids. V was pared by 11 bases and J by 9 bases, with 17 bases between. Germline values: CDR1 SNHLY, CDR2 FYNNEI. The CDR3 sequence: CAARLGVGSPLHF. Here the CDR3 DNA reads TGTGCCGCCCGGCTTGGAGTTGGTTCACCCCTCCACTTT.

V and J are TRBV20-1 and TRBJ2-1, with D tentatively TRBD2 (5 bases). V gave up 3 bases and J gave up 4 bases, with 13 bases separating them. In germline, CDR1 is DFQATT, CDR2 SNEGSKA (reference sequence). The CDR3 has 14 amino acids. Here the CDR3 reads CSASSSGFYNEQFF. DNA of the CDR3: TGCAGTGCTAGTTCCAGCGGATTTTACAATGAGCAGTTCTTC.

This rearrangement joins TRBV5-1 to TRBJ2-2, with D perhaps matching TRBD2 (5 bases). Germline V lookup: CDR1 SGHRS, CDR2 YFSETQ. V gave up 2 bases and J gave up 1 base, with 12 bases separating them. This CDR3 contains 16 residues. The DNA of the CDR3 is TGCGCCAGCAGCTTTCAATTAAGCGGGAACACCGGGGAGCTGTTTTTT. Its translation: CASSFQLSGNTGELFF.

The CDR3 nucleotides read TGTGCCATCAACAGGGGGCAGGACACCGGGGAGCTGTTTTTT. This encodes CAINRGQDTGELFF. J is TRBJ2-2 and V is TRBV10-3; 9 nucleotides match TRBD1. Germline V lookup: CDR1 ENHRY, CDR2 SYGVKD. The J segment lost 3 bases and the V segment lost 7 bases, leaving 3 bases of the junction unmatched. There are 14 residues in the CDR3.

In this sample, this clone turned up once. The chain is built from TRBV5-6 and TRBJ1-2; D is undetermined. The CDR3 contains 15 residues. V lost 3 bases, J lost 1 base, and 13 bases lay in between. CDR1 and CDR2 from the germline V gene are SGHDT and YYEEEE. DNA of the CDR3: TGTGCCAGCAGCTCCCTTGGGCCTCTTAACTATGGCTACACCTTC. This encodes CASSSLGPLNYGYTF.

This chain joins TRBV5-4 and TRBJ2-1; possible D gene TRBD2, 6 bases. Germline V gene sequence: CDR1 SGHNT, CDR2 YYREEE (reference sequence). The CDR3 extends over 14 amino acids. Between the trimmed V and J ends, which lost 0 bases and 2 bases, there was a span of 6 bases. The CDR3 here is CASSLGGAYNEQFF. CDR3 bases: TGTGCCAGCAGCTTGGGCGGGGCCTACAATGAGCAGTTCTTC.

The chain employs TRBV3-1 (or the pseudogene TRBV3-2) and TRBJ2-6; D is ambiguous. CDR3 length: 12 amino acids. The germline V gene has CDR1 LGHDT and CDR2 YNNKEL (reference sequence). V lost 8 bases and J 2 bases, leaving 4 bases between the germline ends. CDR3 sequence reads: CASSAGANVLTF. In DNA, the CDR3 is TGTGCCAGCTCCGCTGGGGCCAACGTCCTGACTTTC.

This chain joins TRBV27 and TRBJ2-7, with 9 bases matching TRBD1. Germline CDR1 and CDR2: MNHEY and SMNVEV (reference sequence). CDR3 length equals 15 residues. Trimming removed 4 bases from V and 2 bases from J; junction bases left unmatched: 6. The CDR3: CASSSRDREPYEQYF. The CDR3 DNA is TGTGCCAGCAGTTCGAGGGACAGGGAGCCCTACGAGCAGTACTTC.

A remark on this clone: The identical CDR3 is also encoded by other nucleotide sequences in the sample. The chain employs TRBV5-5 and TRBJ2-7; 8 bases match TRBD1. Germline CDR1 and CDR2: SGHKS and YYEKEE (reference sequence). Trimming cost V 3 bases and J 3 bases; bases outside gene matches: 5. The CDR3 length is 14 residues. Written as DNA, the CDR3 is TGTGCCAGCAGCTGGGGACAGGTAGGCTACGAGCAGTACTTC. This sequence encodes CASSWGQVGYEQYF.

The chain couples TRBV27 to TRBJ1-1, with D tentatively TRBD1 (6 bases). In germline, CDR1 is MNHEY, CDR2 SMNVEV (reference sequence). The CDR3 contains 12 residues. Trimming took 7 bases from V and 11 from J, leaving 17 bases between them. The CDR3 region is CASTTGGHVAFF. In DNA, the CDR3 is TGTGCCAGCACGACAGGTGGACACGTGGCTTTCTTT.

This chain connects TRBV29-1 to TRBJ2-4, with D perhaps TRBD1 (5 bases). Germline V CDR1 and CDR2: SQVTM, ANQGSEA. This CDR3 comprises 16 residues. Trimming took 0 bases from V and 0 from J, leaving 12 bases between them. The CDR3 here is CSVEDVAGQAKNIQYF. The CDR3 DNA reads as TGCAGCGTTGAAGATGTGGCAGGGCAAGCCAAAAACATTCAGTACTTC. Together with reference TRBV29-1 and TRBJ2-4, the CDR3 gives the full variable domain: SAVISQKPSRDICQRGTSLTIQCQVDSQVTMMFWYRQQPGQSLTLIATANQGSEATYESGFVIDKFPISRPNLTFSTLTVSNMSPEDSSIYLCSVEDVAGQAKNIQYFGAGTRLSVL.

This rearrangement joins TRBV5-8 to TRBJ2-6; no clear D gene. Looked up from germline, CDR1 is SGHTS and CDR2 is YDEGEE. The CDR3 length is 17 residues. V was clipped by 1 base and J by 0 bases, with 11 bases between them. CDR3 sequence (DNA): TGTGCCAGCAGCTTGACACAGCTTTTCTCTGGGGCCAACGTCCTGACTTTC. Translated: CASSLTQLFSGANVLTF.

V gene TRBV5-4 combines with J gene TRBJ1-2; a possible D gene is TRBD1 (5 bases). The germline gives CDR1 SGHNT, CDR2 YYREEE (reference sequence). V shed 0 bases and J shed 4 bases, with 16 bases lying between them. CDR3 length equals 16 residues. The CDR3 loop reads CASSLEGGQGAYGYTF. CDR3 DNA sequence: TGTGCCAGCAGCTTGGAAGGTGGGCAGGGTGCCTATGGCTACACCTTC.

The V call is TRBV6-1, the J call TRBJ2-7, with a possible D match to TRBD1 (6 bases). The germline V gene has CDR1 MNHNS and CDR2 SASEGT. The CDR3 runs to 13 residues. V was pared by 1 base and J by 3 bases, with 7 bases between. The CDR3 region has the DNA TGTGCCAGCAGTGAAGTACAGGGCTACGAGCAGTACTTC. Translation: CASSEVQGYEQYF.

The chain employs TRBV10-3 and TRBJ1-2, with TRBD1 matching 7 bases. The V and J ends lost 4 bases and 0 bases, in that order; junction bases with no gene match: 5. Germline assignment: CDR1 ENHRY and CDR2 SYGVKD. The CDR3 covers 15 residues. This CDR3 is CAISANRGANYGYTF. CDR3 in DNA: TGTGCCATCAGTGCCAACAGGGGAGCTAACTATGGCTACACCTTC.